The entry that follows covers one TCR beta chain sequence. This clonotype has a count of ten or more. Its specific antigen is unknown. Base quality data are lacking; no much larger clone is found one base away. cDNA was synthesized by template-switch 5'RACE using a primer with a 10-nucleotide random unique molecular identifier that tagged each TCR transcript. Every sequencing run covered 15-18 subjects and yielded more than 160 million TCR-beta sequences. The RNeasy kit was used for extraction of total RNA. The KAPA Real-time Library Amplification kit was used to amplify TCR-beta VDJ regions with primers for the TCR constant region and the 5'RACE anchor. A first PCR added sample indexes and Illumina adaptors, and a second PCR then raised library yield. After purification with Ampure beads, the TCR product of roughly 650 bp was size-selected on a 2% E-gel SizeSelection system. Before pooling, library quality was checked on a Bioanalyzer, concentration was measured with Qubit, and libraries were quantified with the Kapa Library Quantification kit. Libraries were sequenced paired-end 2 x 150 bp on an Illumina HiSeq 2500. To increase sequence diversity, roughly 24-31% phiX was spiked into each library pool. Under the source paper's analysis protocol: The quality-filtered reads were processed with the UMI-based MiGEC pipeline, whose error correction step removed more than 80% of the raw TCR sequences. VDJ genes were aligned to IMGT germline references, and each clonotype was defined by a unique CDR3 amino acid sequence together with V-J genes. Clonal expansion, Shannon diversity and CDR3 relatedness were evaluated with VDJtools (CalcPairwiseDistances, ClusterSamples), while phylogenetic trees were built in CLCbio workbench. Clones with at least 8 unique UMIs were defined as expanded, with this threshold being based on coefficient-of-variation modelling across technical triplicates. The public reads were reanalyzed by TCRdb: fastp trimming at Q25, MiXCR alignment, in-frame beta chains only. Every distinct CDR3 protein forms one entry, paired with its most common genes and DNA. None of the V and J calls come from the authors' own analysis; TCRdb made them. The sample records roughly 76,000 distinct CDR3 sequences, roughly 15% of which are singletons. Approximately 7.5% of the sample rests with the top ten.

This entry belongs to a study of neurological immune-mediated disorders (dated by TCRdb to between 2018 and 2020). At the level of the whole study: Using UMI-based sequencing, the study compared peripheral blood TCR-beta repertoires from patients with HTLV-I-associated myelopathy (HAM/TSP), patients with multiple sclerosis, and healthy controls. The 106 TCR-beta libraries included longitudinal samples, technical triplicates and paired sorted CD4+ and CD8+ T-cell subsets alongside PBMC samples. The cohort was made up of around 70 subjects, consisting of around 14 HAM/TSP patients, some 34 multiple sclerosis patients and around 20 healthy controls. Broader findings and caveats from the paper: TCR clonal expansion was highest in HAM/TSP patients and lowest in MS patients, with MS patients falling below even healthy controls. No identical CDR3 amino acid sequences were shared among expanded clones across subjects, suggesting private TCR-beta repertoires in all groups.

The healthy controls were volunteers from a blood bank in Maryland, USA. Libraries from unsorted PBMCs were made from 2 million PBMCs kept in RNAlater at -80 degrees C until RNA extraction. Peripheral blood was subjected to Ficoll-Hypaque density gradient centrifugation to isolate PBMCs, which were then cryopreserved in liquid nitrogen. Trimming accounts for 6 bases at V and 3 bases at J, while the number of junction bases matched to no gene is 5. Measured from the cysteine to the phenylalanine, the CDR3 is 17 residues long. Just the 51-base CDR3 DNA is kept, in frame starting at base 1. The germline V gene encodes CDR1 MNHEY and CDR2 SVGAGI.

The material sequenced was PBMCs. The sequence was collected from a woman aged 45-65 years in good health. In this chain, TRBV6-5 is recombined with TRBJ2-6, and 13 junction bases match TRBD2. The nucleotides read TGTGCCAGCAGATCCGGACTAGCGGGAGTTGGGGCCAACGTCCTGACTTTC. The resulting protein is CASRSGLAGVGANVLTF.